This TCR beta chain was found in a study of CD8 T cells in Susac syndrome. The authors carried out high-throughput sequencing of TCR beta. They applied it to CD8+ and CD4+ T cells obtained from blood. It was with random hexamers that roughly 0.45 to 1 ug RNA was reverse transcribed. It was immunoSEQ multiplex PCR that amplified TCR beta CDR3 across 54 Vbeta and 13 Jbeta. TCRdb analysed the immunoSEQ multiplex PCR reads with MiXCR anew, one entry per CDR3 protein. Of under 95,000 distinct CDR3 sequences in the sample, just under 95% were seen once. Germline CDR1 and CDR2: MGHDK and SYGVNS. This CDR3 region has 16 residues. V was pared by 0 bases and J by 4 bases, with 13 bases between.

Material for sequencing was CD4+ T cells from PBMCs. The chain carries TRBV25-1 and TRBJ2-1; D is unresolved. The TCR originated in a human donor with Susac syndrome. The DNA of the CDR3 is TGTGCCAGCAGTGAATATATAGGCGCTGCGTACAATGAGCAGTTCTTC. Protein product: CASSEYIGAAYNEQFF.